One and the same sample provided the 19 T cell receptor beta chains below, sequenced in a study of shared clonotypes between healthy human individuals. Sequencing was performed with immunoSEQ multiplex PCR; in TCRdb, only in-frame clones are kept and a portion is missing. The sample holds 1,100,000 or so clones, 75% to 85% seen once. Sequenced: memory CD4+ T cells from PBMCs. As to subset: CD45RA-negative fraction. Source of these receptors: a man between 18 and 29 years old in good health. Some clones in this sample may be carry-over from other donors' samples.

The V and J genes are TRBV12-5 and TRBJ2-1, with a weak D call TRBD1 (5 bases). This CDR3 region has 11 residues. Germline CDR1 is LGHNT and CDR2 is FRNRAP. Deletions cut 5 bases from V and 12 bases from J, with 11 bases between. The CDR3 is CASGLGAGQFF. The CDR3 coding sequence is TGTGCTAGTGGTCTTGGGGCAGGGCAGTTCTTC.

This chain joins TRBV4-1 and TRBJ2-7; D is tentatively TRBD1 or TRBD2 (6 bases each). Trimming cost V 2 bases and J 2 bases, with 13 bases left between them. The CDR3 has 15 amino acids. Germline V gene sequence: CDR1 MGHRA, CDR2 YSYEKL. Here the CDR3 reads CASSQTGAPTYEQYF. CDR3 in DNA: TGCGCCAGCAGCCAAACGGGGGCTCCTACCTACGAGCAGTACTTC.

J is TRBJ2-3 and V is TRBV19; D ambiguous. Germline CDR1 LNHDA, CDR2 SQIVND (reference sequence). The CDR3 is made up of 14 amino acids. V was shortened by 5 bases and J by 1 base, with 10 bases between the two germline ends. Here the CDR3 reads CASSFGRRTDTQYF. CDR3 sequence (DNA): TGTGCCAGTAGTTTCGGCAGACGCACAGATACGCAGTATTTT.

The rearrangement joins TRBV7-3 to TRBJ2-5; TRBD1 matches 8 bases. Per germline, CDR1 SGHTA and CDR2 FQGTGA. The CDR3 is made up of 14 amino acids. Unmatched junction bases numbered 7, after V lost 5 bases and J lost 5 bases. The CDR3 DNA sequence: TGTGCCAGCAGCATTGGACAGGGTTATGAGACCCAGTACTTC. It is translated as CASSIGQGYETQYF.

This clone has a handful of counts. The gene calls are TRBV11-2 and TRBJ1-1; D ambiguous. The CDR3 is made up of 15 amino acids. Germline CDR1 and CDR2: SGHAT and FQNNGV. V lost 2 bases to trimming and J lost 3 bases, with 13 bases between them. This chain's CDR3 is CASSLIGGRYTEAFF. The CDR3 nucleotides are TGTGCCAGCAGCTTAATCGGCGGGCGGTACACTGAAGCTTTCTTT.

The genes are TRBV6-6 and TRBJ2-7; 11 bases are shared with TRBD2. This CDR3 is built from 13 residues. Germline CDR1 is MNHNY and CDR2 is SVGAGI (reference sequence). In nucleotides, the CDR3 is TGTGCATTGGGGACTAGCGGCTCCTACGAGCAGTACTTC. It is translated as CALGTSGSYEQYF.

This chain connects TRBV9 to TRBJ2-5; 7 nucleotides agree with TRBD2. CDR1 SGDLS and CDR2 YYNGEE come from the germline V gene. The trim removed 6 bases at V and 5 bases at J, leaving 10 bases unmatched. This CDR3 has 14 amino acids. CDR3 sequence (DNA): TGTGCCAGCAATCGCGGGGGTATGGCGGAGACCCAGTACTTC. Protein sequence: CASNRGGMAETQYF.

About this clone: With a far larger clone one base away, a read error is the likely cause. Other DNA sequences in the sample encode the same CDR3. The chain uses TRBV27 and TRBJ1-1; D gene unclear. Germline CDR1 and CDR2: MNHEY and SMNVEV (reference sequence). V was trimmed by 5 bases and J by 2 bases, leaving 9 bases between them. The CDR3 sequence is 13 residues long. The CDR3 sequence is CASSGRGNTEAFF. The CDR3 nucleotides read TGTGCCAGCAGTGGGCGGGGAAACACTGAAGCTTTCTTT.

CDR3 region: CASSPGTHESEKLFF. CDR3 bases: TGTGCCAGCAGCCCCGGGACACATGAGTCGGAAAAACTGTTTTTT. V is TRBV5-8 and J is TRBJ1-4, with D perhaps matching TRBD1 (6 bases). This CDR3 comprises 15 residues. Germline CDR1 reads SGHTS; CDR2 reads YDEGEE. The V end lost 4 bases, the J end lost 8 bases, and 18 bases lay between the germline ends.

The rearrangement uses TRBV6-1 and TRBJ1-2; D gene uncertain. Per germline, CDR1 MNHNS and CDR2 SASEGT. V lost 2 bases and J lost 0, with 13 bases in between. The CDR3 sequence is 16 residues long. CDR3 DNA sequence: TGTGCCAGCAGTGAAACCCAAACGATCCCTAACTATGGCTACACCTTC. Residues: CASSETQTIPNYGYTF.

The chain couples TRBV21-1 to TRBJ2-6. TRBV21-1 is marked as a pseudogene. CDR3 length equals 16 residues. CDR3: CASSIGPGARANVLTF. The CDR3 DNA reads as TGTGCCAGCAGCATAGGGCCGGGGGCCAGGGCCAACGTCCTGACTTTC.

This clone was detected only once. This chain connects TRBV7-9 to TRBJ1-1, with 8 bases identical to TRBD1. The V gene's germline CDR1 is SEHNR and CDR2 FQNEAQ (reference sequence). The ends lost 5 bases at V and 8 bases at J; junction bases unmatched: 10. This CDR3 has 14 amino acids. For the CDR3, the DNA is TGTGCCAGCAGCCCTCGGGCAGGGGGCTTAGAAGCTTTCTTT. Protein: CASSPRAGGLEAFF.

The rearrangement links TRBV29-1 to TRBJ2-3, with 8 positions matching TRBD1. Germline CDR1 and CDR2: SQVTM and ANQGSEA. The CDR3 is 15 residues long. Unmatched junction bases numbered 4, after V lost 1 base and J lost 1 base. CDR3 sequence (DNA): TGCAGCGTTGAAGGGTCAGGGGGCGGCACAGATACGCAGTATTTT. Its protein product is CSVEGSGGGTDTQYF.

This clone showed up just a few times. The V gene is TRBV6-6, the J gene TRBJ1-1; the D is unclear. V was shortened by 2 bases and J by 1 base, with 5 bases between the two germline ends. From germline, CDR1 is MNHNY and CDR2 SVGAGI (reference sequence). There are 13 residues in the CDR3. CDR3 region: CASSYKANTEAFF. CDR3 in DNA: TGTGCCAGCAGTTACAAGGCGAACACTGAAGCTTTCTTT.

V and J are TRBV5-1 and TRBJ2-5; 10 bases map to TRBD2. Germline V gene lookup returns CDR1 SGHRS and CDR2 YFSETQ. CDR3 size: 16 residues. Germline trimming cut 0 bases from V and 0 bases from J; bases unmatched to any gene: 2. The CDR3 loop reads CASSLEGLADQETQYF. CDR3 sequence (DNA): TGCGCCAGCAGCTTGGAAGGACTAGCGGACCAAGAGACCCAGTACTTC.

The CDR3 region has the DNA TGCGCCAGCAGCTACGGTACCTACACAGATACGCAGTATTTT. This sequence encodes CASSYGTYTDTQYF. The V and J genes are TRBV5-1 and TRBJ2-3, with D hard to call. Germline assignment: CDR1 SGHRS and CDR2 YFSETQ. Trimming took off 3 bases at V and 2 bases at J, with 10 bases between the two ends. The CDR3 has 14 amino acids.

The CDR3 coding sequence is TGTGCCAGCAGCGCGAGCGGGAGTAGGGATGAGCAGTTCTTC. It codes for CASSASGSRDEQFF. The chain couples TRBV7-2 to TRBJ2-1; 8 bases align to TRBD2. The V gene end was trimmed by 5 bases and the J gene end by 8 bases; junction bases not matched to a gene: 8. The CDR3 extends over 14 amino acids. The germline V gene has CDR1 SGHTA and CDR2 FQGNSA.

This clone has more than one count but fewer than ten. The chain is built from TRBV7-2 and TRBJ1-1, with no clear D. The CDR3 has 13 amino acids. Germline values: CDR1 SGHTA, CDR2 FQGNSA. Trimming took off 2 bases at V and 3 bases at J, with 7 bases between the two ends. CDR3 sequence: CASSLYVDTEAFF. The DNA of the CDR3 is TGTGCCAGCAGCTTATACGTGGACACTGAAGCTTTCTTT.

V and J are TRBV28 and TRBJ2-1, with 9 bases fitting TRBD2. Trimming cost V 1 base and J 5 bases; bases outside gene matches: 6. Per the germline V gene, CDR1 is MDHEN and CDR2 is SYDVKM. CDR3 size: 16 residues. CDR3 in DNA: TGTGCCAGCAGTTTATTTGCGGGAGGGGGTCACAATGAGCAGTTCTTC. Its translation: CASSLFAGGGHNEQFF.